The 20 T cell receptor beta chains given below trace back to one sample, sequenced in a study of T cell responses to AZD1222 COVID-19 vaccine. Profiled with immunoSEQ multiplex PCR; TCRdb holds only in-frame clones, not every one. In the table there are more than 150,000 clones, around 87% of which are singletons. The sample consisted of peripheral blood, taken on day 0 of MenACWY control vaccination. All receptors derive from an adult in good health.

The chain combines TRBV6-2 or TRBV6-3 with TRBJ2-7, with 8 bases fitting TRBD1. V gave up 5 bases and J gave up 1 base; unmatched junction bases: 4. Per the germline V gene, CDR1 is MNHEY and CDR2 is SVGEGT. The CDR3 loop spans 14 amino acids. The CDR3 protein is CASSARGLSYEQYF. The CDR3, as DNA: TGTGCCAGCAGTGCCAGGGGGCTGTCCTACGAGCAGTACTTC.

This clone was counted only a few times. V is TRBV5-4 and J is TRBJ2-7, with D unclear. Trimming cost V 1 base and J 2 bases, with 1 base left between them. Looked up from germline, CDR1 is SGHNT and CDR2 is YYREEE (reference sequence). CDR3 length: 11 amino acids. The CDR3 sequence is CASSLTYEQYF. CDR3 DNA: TGTGCCAGCAGCTTGACCTACGAGCAGTACTTC. Full variable domain (rest looked up from reference TRBV5-4 and TRBJ2-7): ETGVTQSPTHLIKTRGQQVTLRCSSQSGHNTVSWYQQALGQGPQFIFQYYREEENGRGNFPPRFSGLQFPNYSSELNVNALELDDSALYLCASSLTYEQYFGPGTRLTVT.

The chain employs TRBV5-8 and TRBJ1-1; 11 bases line up with TRBD1. V was pared by 3 bases and J by 11 bases, with 12 bases of the junction left unmatched. The CDR3 sequence is 15 residues long. Looked up from germline, CDR1 is SGHTS and CDR2 is YDEGEE. The CDR3 coding sequence is TGTGCCAGCAGCTCCCGGACAGGGGGCGCGAGGGGGGCTTTCTTT. It yields the protein CASSSRTGGARGAFF. Looking up the rest from reference TRBV5-8 and TRBJ1-1 gives the full variable domain: EAGVTQSPTHLIKTRGQQATLRCSPISGHTSVYWYQQALGLGLQFLLWYDEGEERNRGNFPPRFSGRQFPNYSSELNVNALELEDSALYLCASSSRTGGARGAFFGQGTRLTVV.

This clone was seen more than once but under ten times. This chain links TRBV19 with TRBJ2-5; D gene uncertain. The ends were cut back, 6 bases at V and 2 bases at J, with 10 bases in the middle. Per the germline V gene, CDR1 is LNHDA and CDR2 is SQIVND (reference sequence). The length of the CDR3 is 13 residues. The CDR3 nucleotides read TGTGCCAGTAGCCCGATGGAGCAAGAGACCCAGTACTTC. Residues: CASSPMEQETQYF.

The chain has TRBV21-1 and TRBJ2-3; the table assigns TRBD1, which was not confirmed against the DNA. TRBV21-1 is assigned pseudogene status. The CDR3 contains 14 residues. This chain's CDR3 is CASSQDRGEDTQYF. The CDR3 region has the DNA TGTGCCAGCAGCCAGGACAGGGGTGAAGATACGCAGTATTTT.

The V and J genes are TRBV28 and TRBJ2-4; tentative D call: TRBD2 (5 bases). The CDR3 sequence is 16 residues long. V lost 8 bases to trimming and J lost 2 bases, with 19 bases between them. Germline assignment: CDR1 MDHEN and CDR2 SYDVKM. CDR3 coding DNA: TGTGCCAGCCTCCGTGGCGGGCCTGAGTCCAAAAACATTCAGTACTTC. This gives the protein CASLRGGPESKNIQYF.

The chain carries TRBV19 and TRBJ2-1; D could derive from TRBD1 or TRBD2 (6 bases each). Trimming stripped 1 base from V and 3 bases from J, with 13 bases between. This CDR3 is 16 amino acids long. Germline V gives CDR1 LNHDA, CDR2 SQIVND (reference sequence). The CDR3 bases are TGTGCCAGTAGTATAGTGGACCGGGGGCGCTACAATGAGCAGTTCTTC. Its protein product is CASSIVDRGRYNEQFF.

V gene TRBV19 combines with J gene TRBJ2-7, with 7 bases identical to TRBD2. V trimming: 3 bases; J trimming: 4 bases; junction bases outside the gene matches: 9. Germline-derived CDR1 and CDR2 are LNHDA and SQIVND (reference sequence). The CDR3 is 15 amino acids. The chain's CDR3 is CASSMVGEGRYEQYF. The CDR3 DNA sequence: TGTGCCAGTAGTATGGTGGGGGAGGGCCGGTACGAGCAGTACTTC.

The chain is built from TRBV3-1 (or the pseudogene TRBV3-2) and TRBJ1-3; unclear D gene. The germline gives CDR1 LGHDT, CDR2 YNNKEL (reference sequence). The CDR3 loop spans 15 amino acids. Trimming stripped 0 bases from V and 2 bases from J, with 8 bases between. For the CDR3, the DNA is TGTGCCAGCAGCCAAGACCAAGGGCCTGGAAACACCATATATTTT. Translated: CASSQDQGPGNTIYF.

This chain uses TRBV29-1 with TRBJ2-7; 11 nucleotides align to TRBD2. With 7 bases clipped from V and 5 bases from J, the junction kept 4 bases outside the gene matches. This CDR3 has 12 residues. The germline V gene has CDR1 SQVTM and CDR2 ANQGSEA. CDR3 region: CSAGLAVNEQYF. As DNA, the CDR3 is TGCAGCGCGGGACTAGCGGTAAACGAGCAGTACTTC.

V is TRBV11-1 and J is TRBJ2-7; D is unresolved. Trimming shortened V by 2 bases and J by 4 bases, and 12 bases separated the two germline ends. This CDR3 region has 14 residues. Germline values: CDR1 SGHAT, CDR2 FQDESV (reference sequence). The CDR3: CASSLFTEEYEQYF. In nucleotides, the CDR3 is TGTGCCAGCAGCTTATTCACAGAAGAATACGAGCAGTACTTC.

The V gene is TRBV2, the J gene TRBJ1-4, with a possible D match to TRBD1 (6 bases). Per germline, CDR1 SNHLY and CDR2 FYNNEI. With 6 bases removed from V and 5 bases from J, the gap between germline ends came to 13 bases. The CDR3 totals 14 residues. The CDR3 DNA follows: TGTGCCAGCAGCCGACAGGAGCTCAATGAAAAACTGTTTTTT. Amino acid sequence: CASSRQELNEKLFF.

The chain employs TRBV19 and TRBJ1-1, with D tentatively TRBD1 (5 bases). The V end was cut by 4 bases, the J end by 3 bases, with 9 bases between. Germline V lookup: CDR1 LNHDA, CDR2 SQIVND (reference sequence). The CDR3 contains 13 residues. The DNA for the CDR3 is TGTGCCAGTAGTAACTTACAGGACACTGAAGCTTTCTTT. Translation: CASSNLQDTEAFF.

The chain carries TRBV5-1 and TRBJ2-5; a possible D gene is TRBD1 (8 bases). The CDR3 is made up of 16 amino acids. The germline CDR1 and CDR2 sequences are SGHRS and YFSETQ. V was clipped by 4 bases and J by 4 bases, with 20 bases between them. CDR3 DNA sequence: TGCGCCAGCAGCCTGGGAGGGGCTACAGGGGGAGAGACCCAGTACTTC. It codes for CASSLGGATGGETQYF. The variable domain in full, with the rest retrieved from reference TRBV5-1 and TRBJ2-5, is KAGVTQTPRYLIKTRGQQVTLSCSPISGHRSVSWYQQTPGQGLQFLFEYFSETQRNKGNFPGRFSGRQFSNSRSEMNVSTLELGDSALYLCASSLGGATGGETQYFGPGTRLLVL.

The chain carries TRBV30 and TRBJ1-6; D gene unclear. This CDR3 has 19 amino acids. V lost 0 bases, J lost 0 bases, and 18 bases lay in between. Germline loops: CDR1 GTSNPN, CDR2 SVGIG (reference sequence). CDR3 nucleotide sequence: TGTGCCTGGAGTGTAGCCCTGAGGCTCTCGAGCTCCTATAATTCACCCCTCCACTTT. Translation gives CAWSVALRLSSSYNSPLHF.

The chain links TRBV6-5 to TRBJ2-3; TRBD1 aligns across 7 bases. After removal of 4 bases from V and 1 base from J, the junction contained 5 bases not matched to a gene. This CDR3 has 15 amino acids. Germline loops: CDR1 MNHEY, CDR2 SVGAGI. The CDR3 DNA reads as TGTGCCAGCAGTTCCGAAACAGGGGGCACAGATACGCAGTATTTT. The encoded protein is CASSSETGGTDTQYF.

The chain employs TRBV3-1 (or the pseudogene TRBV3-2) and TRBJ2-1; the D call may be TRBD1 or TRBD2 (5 bases each). The CDR3 runs 13 residues. The ends were cut back, 3 bases at V and 8 bases at J, with 11 bases in the middle. Germline V lookup: CDR1 LGHDT, CDR2 YNNKEL (reference sequence). CDR3 nucleotide sequence: TGTGCCAGCAGCCATGGGGCCGGGGATGAGCAGTTCTTC. Protein product: CASSHGAGDEQFF.

This clone was seen many times. The V and J genes are TRBV29-1 and TRBJ1-2; 9 bases align to TRBD1. V was clipped by 3 bases and J by 4 bases; unmatched bases: 12. CDR3 size: 16 residues. Germline V gene data show CDR1 as SQVTM and CDR2 as ANQGSEA. The CDR3 DNA sequence: TGCAGCGTTGACAAAGTGGACAGGGGATTGGGCTATGGCTACACCTTC. This gives the protein CSVDKVDRGLGYGYTF. The whole variable domain, filled in from reference TRBV29-1 and TRBJ1-2, reads SAVISQKPSRDICQRGTSLTIQCQVDSQVTMMFWYRQQPGQSLTLIATANQGSEATYESGFVIDKFPISRPNLTFSTLTVSNMSPEDSSIYLCSVDKVDRGLGYGYTFGSGTRLTVV.

The V and J genes are TRBV19 and TRBJ2-6, with D perhaps being TRBD1 or TRBD2 (5 bases each). Germline lookup yields CDR1 LNHDA and CDR2 SQIVND (reference sequence). Trimming removed 1 base from V and 1 base from J, with 20 bases in between. The CDR3 extends over 20 amino acids. This chain's CDR3 is CASSIVARGLVISGANVLTF. The CDR3 DNA reads TGTGCCAGTAGTATAGTTGCGAGGGGCCTGGTGATATCTGGGGCCAACGTCCTGACTTTC. Based on the CDR3 plus reference TRBV19 and TRBJ2-6, the full variable domain is DGGITQSPKYLFRKEGQNVTLSCEQNLNHDAMYWYRQDPGQGLRLIYYSQIVNDFQKGDIAEGYSVSREKKESFPLTVTSAQKNPTAFYLCASSIVARGLVISGANVLTFGAGSRLTVL.

The genes are TRBV20-1 and TRBJ2-4; tentatively, D is TRBD1 (5 bases). The CDR3 is 13 residues long. Germline CDR1 reads DFQATT; CDR2 reads SNEGSKA (reference sequence). The V and J ends lost 3 bases and 7 bases respectively, with 13 bases between them. The CDR3 sequence: CSASSRVDNIQYF. The CDR3 nucleotides are TGCAGTGCTAGTAGCAGGGTAGATAACATTCAGTACTTC.